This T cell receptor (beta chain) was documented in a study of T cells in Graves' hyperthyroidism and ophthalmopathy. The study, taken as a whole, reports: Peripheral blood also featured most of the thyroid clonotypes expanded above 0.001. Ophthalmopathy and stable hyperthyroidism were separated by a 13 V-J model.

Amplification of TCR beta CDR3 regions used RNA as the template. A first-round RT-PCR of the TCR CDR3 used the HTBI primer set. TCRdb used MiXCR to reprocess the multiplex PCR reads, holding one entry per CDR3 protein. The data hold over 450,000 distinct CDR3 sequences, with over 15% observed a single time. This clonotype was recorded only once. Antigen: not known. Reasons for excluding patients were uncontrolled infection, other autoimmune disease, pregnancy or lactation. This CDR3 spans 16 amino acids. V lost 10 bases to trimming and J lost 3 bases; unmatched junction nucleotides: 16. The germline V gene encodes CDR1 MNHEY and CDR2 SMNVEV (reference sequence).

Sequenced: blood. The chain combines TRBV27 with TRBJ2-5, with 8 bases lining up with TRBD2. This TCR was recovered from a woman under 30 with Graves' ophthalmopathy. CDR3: CATHYGPTSAKETQYF. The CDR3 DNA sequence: TGTGCCACCCACTATGGTCCGACTAGCGCTAAAGAGACCCAGTACTTC.